A single sample gave rise to the 21 T cell receptor beta chains below, sequenced in a study of T cell repertoires in cytomegalovirus infection. For these receptors, no antigen is known. One entry per CDR3 protein, called by TCRdb with MiXCR from the reads. The table records approximately 220,000 distinct CDR3 sequences, roughly 34% of them present only once. The material was CD8+ T cells from cultured PBMCs, obtained from culture after CMV antigen stimulation. The receptor set was obtained from a human donor in good health (CMV status not recorded). Some clones in this sample may be carry-over from other donors' samples.

This clonotype was seen only a few times. The chain links TRBV3-1 to TRBJ2-3; 10 positions agree with TRBD1. Per germline, CDR1 LGHDT and CDR2 YNNKEL (reference sequence). Trimming at V came to 6 bases and at J to 5 bases, leaving 11 bases not matched to a gene. This CDR3 is 16 amino acids long. Written as DNA, the CDR3 is TGTGCCAGCAGATCGGAAGGGGGACAGGGGTTAGATACGCAGTATTTT. This encodes CASRSEGGQGLDTQYF.

The chain is built from TRBV7-7 and TRBJ2-3; 9 bases match TRBD2. The junction had 7 bases not matched to a gene; V was cut back by 1 base and J by 5 bases. This CDR3 region has 16 residues. The germline V gene has CDR1 SSHAT and CDR2 FNYEAQ (reference sequence). DNA of the CDR3: TGTGCCAGCAGCTTAGAAGCGGGGGGCGGGAGAGATACGCAGTATTTT. This gives the protein CASSLEAGGGRDTQYF.

The genes are TRBV18 and TRBJ2-1, with 8 bases fitting TRBD2. The CDR3 length is 13 residues. In germline, CDR1 is KGHSH, CDR2 LQKENI. Germline trimming cut 2 bases from V and 7 bases from J; bases unmatched to any gene: 1. CDR3 DNA: TGTGCCAGCTCACCAAGCGGGAGTAATGAGCAGTTCTTC. It specifies CASSPSGSNEQFF.

The chain employs TRBV10-1 and TRBJ1-1; the D gene is possibly TRBD1 (6 bases). The germline V and J ends were trimmed by 8 bases and 1 base, with 17 bases remaining between them. The CDR3 has 15 amino acids. Germline V lookup: CDR1 WNHNN, CDR2 SYGVQD (reference sequence). CDR3 nucleotide sequence: TGCGCCAGCTCCACTGGCCCGGGACAGAACACTGAAGCTTTCTTT. Translated: CASSTGPGQNTEAFF.

The V and J genes are TRBV7-2 and TRBJ2-7; TRBD1 agrees at 7 bases. Germline CDR1 SGHTA, CDR2 FQGNSA. With 0 bases clipped from V and 2 bases from J, the junction kept 7 bases outside the gene matches. The CDR3 has 16 residues. CDR3 loop: CASSLAAGTATYEQYF. The DNA for the CDR3 is TGTGCCAGCAGCTTAGCGGCCGGGACAGCTACCTACGAGCAGTACTTC.

This clonotype has at least ten counts. This CDR3 reads CAIGQANEQFF. In DNA, the CDR3 is TGTGCCATCGGACAGGCGAATGAGCAGTTCTTC. The chain has TRBV10-3 and TRBJ2-1; the match to TRBD1 covers 7 bases. The germline V gene encodes CDR1 ENHRY and CDR2 SYGVKD. This CDR3 is built from 11 residues. Unmatched junction bases numbered 2, after V lost 8 bases and J lost 7 bases.

This clonotype was seen only a few times. This CDR3 is CASSPVGSGYEQYF. DNA of the CDR3: TGCGCCAGCAGCCCCGTTGGGAGCGGCTACGAGCAGTACTTC. The gene calls are TRBV4-1 and TRBJ2-7; D is possibly TRBD2 (5 bases). Germline-derived CDR1 and CDR2 are MGHRA and YSYEKL. The CDR3 runs to 14 residues. V was trimmed by 4 bases and J by 3 bases, leaving 13 bases between them.

The chain couples TRBV10-3 to TRBJ1-5, with D uncertain. Germline lookup yields CDR1 ENHRY and CDR2 SYGVKD. The CDR3 contains 13 residues. The V and J ends lost 0 bases and 5 bases respectively, with 5 bases between them. The CDR3 sequence is CAISESGYQPQHF. For the CDR3, the DNA is TGTGCCATCAGTGAGTCGGGGTATCAGCCCCAGCATTTT.

This chain connects TRBV19 to TRBJ1-5; tentative D call: TRBD1 (6 bases). This CDR3 contains 14 residues. Germline V CDR1 and CDR2: LNHDA, SQIVND (reference sequence). Trimming removed 4 bases at V and 3 bases at J, with 10 bases between. CDR3 bases: TGTGCCAGTAGTAGACAGGCCACCAATCAGCCCCAGCATTTT. This sequence encodes CASSRQATNQPQHF.

This clonotype came up a few times. This sequence joins TRBV11-1 and TRBJ2-2; no reliable D call. CDR3 length: 12 residues. The V end was cut by 3 bases, the J end by 6 bases, with 5 bases between. Germline values: CDR1 SGHAT, CDR2 FQDESV (reference sequence). The CDR3 reads CASSFGPGELFF. The CDR3, as DNA: TGTGCCAGCAGCTTCGGACCCGGGGAGCTGTTTTTT.

This clonotype was seen more than once but under ten times. This chain uses TRBV7-9 with TRBJ2-5; D gene uncertain. Per the germline V gene, CDR1 is SEHNR and CDR2 is FQNEAQ (reference sequence). Deletions cut 0 bases from V and 4 bases from J, with 3 bases between. There are 12 residues in the CDR3. CDR3 sequence: CASSLAAETQYF. The CDR3 DNA follows: TGTGCCAGCAGCTTAGCTGCAGAGACCCAGTACTTC.

The chain recombines TRBV6-5 with TRBJ2-1, with 8 bases fitting TRBD2. V lost 4 bases, J lost 2 bases, and 7 bases stayed unmatched. The CDR3 is 16 amino acids. Per the germline V gene, CDR1 is MNHEY and CDR2 is SVGAGI. CDR3 sequence reads: CASSLLPGLAYNEQFF. The DNA for the CDR3 is TGTGCCAGCAGTTTACTCCCGGGACTAGCCTACAATGAGCAGTTCTTC.

This clonotype has just a few counts. The CDR3 DNA is TGTGCCAGCAGTCCAGGGGGACTCTATGGCTACACCTTC. Protein sequence: CASSPGGLYGYTF. The chain joins TRBV12-3 or TRBV12-4 to TRBJ1-2; 7 nucleotides align to TRBD1. J lost 4 bases, V lost 5 bases, and 4 bases had no gene match. The length of the CDR3 is 13 residues.

The chain is built from TRBV28 and TRBJ2-3; 11 bases fit TRBD2. Looked up from germline, CDR1 is MDHEN and CDR2 is SYDVKM. The CDR3 totals 15 residues. The trim removed 6 bases at V and 0 bases at J, leaving 2 bases unmatched. The CDR3 coding sequence is TGTGCCAGCAGGACTAGCGGGACTAGCACAGATACGCAGTATTTT. It codes for CASRTSGTSTDTQYF.

The CDR3 loop is CASSSWSTSGGYNEQFF. The CDR3 DNA follows: TGTGCCAGCAGTTCATGGTCGACTAGCGGGGGATACAATGAGCAGTTCTTC. This sequence joins TRBV27 and TRBJ2-1; TRBD2 agrees at 12 bases. CDR1 is MNHEY and CDR2 is SMNVEV in the germline V gene (reference sequence). The CDR3 extends over 17 amino acids. The ends lost 4 bases at V and 4 bases at J; junction bases unmatched: 8.

This chain connects TRBV29-1 to TRBJ1-2, with D unresolved. Trimming removed 1 base from V and 8 bases from J, with 11 bases in between. Germline CDR1 SQVTM, CDR2 ANQGSEA. The CDR3 length is 12 residues. The CDR3 loop reads CSVEGWEDGYTF. In DNA form, the CDR3 reads TGCAGCGTTGAAGGGTGGGAGGACGGCTACACCTTC.

This clonotype was recorded a few times. This chain connects TRBV5-5 to TRBJ2-2, with 7 nucleotides matching TRBD2. The CDR3 loop spans 15 amino acids. Germline loops: CDR1 SGHKS, CDR2 YYEKEE (reference sequence). The J segment lost 4 bases and the V segment lost 2 bases, leaving 5 bases of the junction unmatched. The CDR3, as DNA: TGTGCCAGCAGCTTAGCGGGGATATTCACCGGGGAGCTGTTTTTT. The encoded protein is CASSLAGIFTGELFF.

This clonotype appeared many times. The rearrangement joins TRBV7-2 to TRBJ2-1; D is undetermined. The V gene's germline CDR1 is SGHTA and CDR2 FQGNSA. This CDR3 spans 16 amino acids. Trimming left V 1 base short and J 5 bases short, with 15 bases between. CDR3 sequence: CASSLVGPWTHNEQFF. DNA for the CDR3: TGTGCCAGCAGCTTAGTTGGCCCTTGGACCCACAATGAGCAGTTCTTC. The full variable domain, its missing parts supplied by reference TRBV7-2 and TRBJ2-1, is GAGVSQSPSNKVTEKGKDVELRCDPISGHTALYWYRQSLGQGLEFLIYFQGNSAPDKSGLPSDRFSAERTGGSVSTLTIQRTQQEDSAVYLCASSLVGPWTHNEQFFGPGTRLTVL.

V gene TRBV30 combines with J gene TRBJ2-1, with TRBD2 matching 8 bases. CDR3 length: 15 residues. The V gene end was trimmed by 0 bases and the J gene end by 4 bases; junction bases not matched to a gene: 5. Per the germline V gene, CDR1 is GTSNPN and CDR2 is SVGIG (reference sequence). CDR3: CAWSVLASGYNEQFF. The CDR3 DNA follows: TGTGCCTGGAGTGTACTGGCTAGCGGGTACAATGAGCAGTTCTTC.

The chain has TRBV7-3 and TRBJ1-1; 8 nucleotides line up with TRBD1. The CDR3 has 14 residues. With V trimmed by 6 bases and J by 5 bases, 8 bases remained unmatched. The germline V gene encodes CDR1 SGHTA and CDR2 FQGTGA. The CDR3, as DNA: TGTGCCAGCAGAGAGGACAGGGAGGGGACTGAAGCTTTCTTT. Translating gives CASREDREGTEAFF.

The chain links TRBV30 to TRBJ2-5; 16 positions agree with TRBD2. The germline V gene encodes CDR1 GTSNPN and CDR2 SVGIG (reference sequence). This CDR3 comprises 19 residues. The V and J ends lost 2 bases and 5 bases, in that order; junction bases with no gene match: 14. The CDR3 loop is CAWSPEGLAGGLGRETQYF. The CDR3 DNA reads as TGTGCCTGGAGTCCCGAGGGACTAGCGGGAGGGTTGGGTCGCGAGACCCAGTACTTC.